The clone carrying this T cell receptor (beta chain) was detected once. What it binds is not known. PCR was performed using 60 Vbeta and 13 Jbeta primers. Only in-frame clones appear in the TCRdb table, and some are missing; sequencing was by immunoSEQ multiplex PCR. The sample includes roughly 140,000 clones, approximately 80% of them seen just once. The source of the sample is a study of cytomegalovirus exposure and HLA in healthy donors. Germline assignment: CDR1 WNHNN and CDR2 SYGVQD (reference sequence). This CDR3 has 13 residues. The junction had 6 bases not matched to a gene; V was cut back by 2 bases and J by 9 bases. Study-level results: Specificity of a few CMV-associated chains for CMV antigens was verified in vitro. Indistinguishable V segments, including TRBV6-2 and TRBV6-3, were excluded.

J is TRBJ2-7 and V is TRBV10-1; TRBD1 aligns across 8 bases. Sequenced sample: PBMCs. The TCR comes from a middle-aged man in good health and CMV-seronegative. This CDR3 is CASSEGQGLGQYF. For the CDR3, the DNA is TGCGCCAGCAGTGAGGGACAGGGATTAGGGCAGTACTTC.